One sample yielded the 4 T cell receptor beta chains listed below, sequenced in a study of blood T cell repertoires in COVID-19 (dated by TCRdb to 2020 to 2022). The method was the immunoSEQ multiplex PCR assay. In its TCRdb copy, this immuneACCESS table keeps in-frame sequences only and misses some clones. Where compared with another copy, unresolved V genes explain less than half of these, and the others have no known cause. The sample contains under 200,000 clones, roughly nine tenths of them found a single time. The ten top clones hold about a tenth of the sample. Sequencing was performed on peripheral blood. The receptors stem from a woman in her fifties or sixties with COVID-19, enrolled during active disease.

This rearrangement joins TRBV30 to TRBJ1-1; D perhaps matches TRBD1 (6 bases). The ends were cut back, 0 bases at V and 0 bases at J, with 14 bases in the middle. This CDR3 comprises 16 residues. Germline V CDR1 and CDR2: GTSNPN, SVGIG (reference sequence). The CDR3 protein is CAWSVLGAVMNTEAFF. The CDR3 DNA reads TGTGCCTGGAGTGTTTTGGGGGCGGTAATGAACACTGAAGCTTTCTTT.

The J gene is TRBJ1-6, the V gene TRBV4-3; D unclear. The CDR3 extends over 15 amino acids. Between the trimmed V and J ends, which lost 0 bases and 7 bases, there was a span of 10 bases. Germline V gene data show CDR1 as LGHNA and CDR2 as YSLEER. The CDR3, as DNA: TGCGCCAGCAGCCAAGATGGGCGGGGAAATTCACCCCTCCACTTT. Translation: CASSQDGRGNSPLHF.

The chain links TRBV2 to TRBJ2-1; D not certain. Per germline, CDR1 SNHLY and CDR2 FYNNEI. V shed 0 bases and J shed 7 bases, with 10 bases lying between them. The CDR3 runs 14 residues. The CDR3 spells CASSEATIGNEQFF. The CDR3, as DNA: TGTGCCAGCAGTGAAGCGACCATCGGGAATGAGCAGTTCTTC.

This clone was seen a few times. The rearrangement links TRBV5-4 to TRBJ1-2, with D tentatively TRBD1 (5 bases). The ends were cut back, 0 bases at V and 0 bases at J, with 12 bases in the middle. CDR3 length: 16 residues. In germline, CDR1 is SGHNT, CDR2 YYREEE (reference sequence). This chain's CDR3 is CASSLAGGGANYGYTF. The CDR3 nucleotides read TGTGCCAGCAGCTTGGCCGGTGGAGGGGCTAACTATGGCTACACCTTC.